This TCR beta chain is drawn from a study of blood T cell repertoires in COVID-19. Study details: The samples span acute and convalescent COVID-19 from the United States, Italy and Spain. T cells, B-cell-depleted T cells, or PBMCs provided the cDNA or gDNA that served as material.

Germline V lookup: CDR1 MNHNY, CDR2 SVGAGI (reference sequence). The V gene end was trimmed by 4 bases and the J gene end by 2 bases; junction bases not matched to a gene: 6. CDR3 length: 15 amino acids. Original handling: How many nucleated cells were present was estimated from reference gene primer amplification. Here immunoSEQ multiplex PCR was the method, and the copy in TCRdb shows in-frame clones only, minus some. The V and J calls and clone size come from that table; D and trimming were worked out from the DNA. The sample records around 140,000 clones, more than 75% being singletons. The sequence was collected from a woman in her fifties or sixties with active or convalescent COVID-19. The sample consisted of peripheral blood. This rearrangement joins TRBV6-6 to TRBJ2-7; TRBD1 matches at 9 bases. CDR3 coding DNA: TGTGCCAGCAGTTCCCACGGGACAGGGCCCTACGAGCAGTACTTC. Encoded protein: CASSSHGTGPYEQYF.